This T cell receptor (beta chain) appears in the sequencing data of a study of early T cells in non-severe SARS-CoV-2 infection. A single record per CDR3 protein comes from TCRdb applying MiXCR to the 5' RACE reads. The sample consists of about 110,000 distinct CDR3 sequences, roughly an eighth of them appearing once. V was trimmed by 5 bases and J by 5 bases, leaving 16 bases between them. Germline-derived CDR1 and CDR2 are SGHAT and FQNNGV. The CDR3 covers 14 residues. V usage is TRBV11-2 and J usage is TRBJ2-7, with D possibly being TRBD1 (6 bases). The sequenced sample consisted of whole blood. This TCR was sampled from an adult who was a healthcare worker with PCR-confirmed SARS-CoV-2 infection or an uninfected control (not recorded which). The CDR3 reads CASSPTTGKHEQYF. CDR3 in DNA: TGTGCCAGCAGCCCAACCACAGGGAAGCACGAGCAGTACTTC.